The subject of this entry is one TCR beta chain. Its specificity is unknown. Here immunoSEQ multiplex PCR was the method, and the copy in TCRdb shows in-frame clones only, minus some. Of roughly 20,000 clones listed, roughly 84% are singletons. The sample originates from a study of T cells in localized non-small cell lung cancer. Study observations and caveats: Compared with tumor, uninvolved adjacent lung displayed greater T cell clonality, ranking highest overall. Because only a single region of the tumor was sequenced, heterogeneity remains possible. A higher density of T cells in blood coincided with extended overall survival.

Per the germline V gene, CDR1 is LGHNA and CDR2 is YNFKEQ. CDR3 length equals 14 residues. Trimming stripped 0 bases from V and 13 bases from J, with 18 bases between. The V call is TRBV4-2, the J call TRBJ2-5; perhaps TRBD2 as D (6 bases). This clonotype originated in a man between 40 and 70 years old with stage I lung adenocarcinoma. Sequenced here: peripheral blood, sampled before any cancer treatment. This chain's CDR3 is CASSQDGTETPGYF. The CDR3 DNA reads as TGTGCCAGCAGCCAAGATGGGACTGAAACTCCTGGGTACTTC.